This is a list of T cell receptor beta chains from one sample in a study of blood T cell repertoires in COVID-19. Clones were sequenced by immunoSEQ multiplex PCR, and TCRdb holds only the in-frame ones, with some missing. The sample shows around 140,000 clones, approximately 86% of them seen only once. Sequenced: peripheral blood. The receptors were gathered from a woman between 50 and 59 years old with acute or convalescent COVID-19. The CDR3 runs from the conserved cysteine through the conserved F or W. D genes are given only for firm matches. Clone size is not always given. Where it is, it says once, few, many or a class for expanded clones.

d_call	v_call	clone_size	j_call	cdr3_aa	cdr3_nt
.	TRBV11-2	.	TRBJ2-5	CASSILARGETQYF	TGTGCCAGCAGTATACTAGCCAGAGGAGAGACCCAGTACTTC
TRBD1	TRBV30	.	TRBJ1-5	CAWSSLTGGSQPQHF	TGTGCCTGGAGTTCGTTGACAGGGGGGAGTCAGCCCCAGCATTTT
.	TRBV5-1	.	TRBJ1-1	CASSFDQGGSEAFF	TGCGCCAGCAGCTTTGACCAGGGTGGGTCTGAAGCTTTCTTT
.	TRBV19	.	TRBJ1-1	CASTIRGGGTEAFF	TGTGCCAGTACCATCCGGGGTGGAGGCACTGAAGCTTTCTTT
TRBD1	TRBV5-1	once	TRBJ2-5	CASSPGTGIGETQYF	TGCGCCAGCAGCCCTGGGACAGGGATTGGAGAGACCCAGTACTTC
.	TRBV19	.	TRBJ2-5	CASSIPGVRETQYF	TGTGCCAGTAGTATACCAGGGGTTCGGGAGACCCAGTACTTC
TRBD2	TRBV20-1	.	TRBJ2-1	CSASRPTSGSLNEQFF	TGCAGTGCTAGTCGTCCTACTAGCGGGAGTCTCAATGAGCAGTTCTTC
.	TRBV7-3	.	TRBJ2-7	CASSPVAASSYEQYF	TGTGCCAGCAGCCCCGTTGCCGCTAGCTCCTACGAGCAGTACTTC
.	TRBV9	.	TRBJ2-1	CASSGPGGLKNEQFF	TGTGCCAGCAGCGGCCCGGGGGGCTTAAAAAATGAGCAGTTCTTC
.	TRBV11-3	once	TRBJ1-3	CASSFNSVSGNTIYF	TGTGCCAGCAGCTTTAACAGTGTCTCTGGAAACACCATATATTTT
TRBD1	TRBV5-1	.	TRBJ2-7	CTSSLIPGQGYEQYF	TGCACCAGCAGCTTAATACCTGGACAGGGCTACGAGCAGTACTTC
.	TRBV25-1	.	TRBJ2-3	CASSEPGLRDAQYF	TGTGCCAGCAGTGAGCCGGGACTCCGTGACGCGCAGTATTTT
TRBD2	TRBV4-1	.	TRBJ2-3	CASSQIDMGLAGGNTQYF	TGCGCCAGCAGCCAGATAGACATGGGACTAGCGGGGGGAAATACGCAGTATTTT
.	TRBV6-5	.	TRBJ2-2	CASSSPGTGELFF	TGTGCCAGCAGTTCCCCGGGGACCGGGGAGCTGTTTTTT
.	TRBV5-1	.	TRBJ2-5	CASSPDYGETQYF	TGCGCCAGCAGCCCGGACTACGGAGAGACCCAGTACTTC